A single sample gave rise to the 15 T cell receptor beta chains below, sequenced in a study of T cell responses to AZD1222 COVID-19 vaccine (dated by TCRdb to about 2021). Libraries came from the immunoSEQ multiplex PCR assay. TCRdb limited this immuneACCESS table to in-frame rearrangements with V and J called. A share of clones is missing; checked studies link under half to unresolved V genes, and the rest is unexplained. The table for this sample lists approximately 160,000 clones; approximately 88% of them were counted only once. 3% to 4% of the sample lies in the top ten. In light of the paper, this sample's time point label describes: baseline before first vaccination. The sample's treatment or condition, from its label and the paper: meningococcal conjugate vaccine given as trial control. The specimen comprised peripheral blood, sampled on day 0 of MenACWY control vaccination. These TCRs come from an adult in good health.

This clone has only one observation. The chain recombines TRBV7-9 with TRBJ1-1; 7 bases match TRBD1. The germline V gene has CDR1 SEHNR and CDR2 FQNEAQ (reference sequence). The V and J ends lost 2 bases and 5 bases, in that order; junction bases with no gene match: 8. There are 15 residues in the CDR3. CDR3 loop: CASSLITGAETEAFF. The CDR3 nucleotides read TGTGCCAGCAGCTTAATAACAGGGGCTGAGACTGAAGCTTTCTTT. The whole variable domain, remainder taken from reference TRBV7-9 and TRBJ1-1, is DTGVSQNPRHKITKRGQNVTFRCDPISEHNRLYWYRQTLGQGPEFLTYFQNEAQLEKSRLLSDRFSAERPKGSFSTLEIQRTEQGDSAMYLCASSLITGAETEAFFGQGTRLTVV.

The chain carries TRBV19 and TRBJ2-6; either TRBD1 or TRBD2 may fit D (5 bases each). CDR3 size: 15 residues. The germline V gene encodes CDR1 LNHDA and CDR2 SQIVND (reference sequence). Trimming stripped 5 bases from V and 1 base from J, with 9 bases between. The CDR3 DNA is TGTGCCAGTAGTGGTTGGGGGTCTGGGGCCAACGTCCTGACTTTC. Translated, it gives CASSGWGSGANVLTF.

This clone was seen more than once but under ten times. The chain couples TRBV5-4 to TRBJ1-5, with 7 bases lining up with TRBD1. CDR1 is SGHNT and CDR2 is YYREEE in the germline V gene (reference sequence). There are 14 residues in the CDR3. V trimming: 0 bases; J trimming: 7 bases; junction bases outside the gene matches: 4. For the CDR3, the DNA is TGTGCCAGCAGCTTGGAGGGGGCCGGACAGCCCCAGCATTTT. This sequence encodes CASSLEGAGQPQHF. The full variable domain, with the rest looked up from reference TRBV5-4 and TRBJ1-5, is ETGVTQSPTHLIKTRGQQVTLRCSSQSGHNTVSWYQQALGQGPQFIFQYYREEENGRGNFPPRFSGLQFPNYSSELNVNALELDDSALYLCASSLEGAGQPQHFGDGTRLSIL.

This chain joins TRBV18 and TRBJ1-5; TRBD1 aligns across 10 bases. Germline V CDR1 and CDR2: KGHSH, LQKENI. With V trimmed by 4 bases and J by 5 bases, 5 bases remained unmatched. CDR3 size: 15 residues. The DNA for the CDR3 is TGTGCCAGCTCACGGACCGGGACAGGGGATCAGCCCCAGCATTTT. Protein sequence: CASSRTGTGDQPQHF. Full variable domain (rest looked up from reference TRBV18 and TRBJ1-5): NAGVMQNPRHLVRRRGQEARLRCSPMKGHSHVYWYRQLPEEGLKFMVYLQKENIIDESGMPKERFSAEFPKEGPSILRIQQVVRGDSAAYFCASSRTGTGDQPQHFGDGTRLSIL.

CDR3: CASSLDWNQPQHF. The CDR3 DNA is TGTGCCAGCAGCTTAGATTGGAATCAGCCCCAGCATTTT. The rearrangement uses TRBV7-2 and TRBJ1-5; D call uncertain. CDR1 and CDR2 (germline): SGHTA, FQGNSA. Deletions cut 1 base from V and 4 bases from J, with 5 bases between. The CDR3 is made up of 13 amino acids.

Only a few counts were recorded for this clone. The rearrangement links TRBV10-2 to TRBJ2-4, with D perhaps matching TRBD1 (5 bases). The V gene lost 3 bases and the J gene lost 6 bases, with 9 bases spanning the gap. CDR1 and CDR2 (germline): WSHSY, SAAADI. The CDR3 contains 13 residues. Here the CDR3 DNA reads TGCGCCAGCAGTGAACACACAGGAAACATTCAGTACTTC. Translated, it gives CASSEHTGNIQYF.

V is TRBV7-2 and J is TRBJ1-2; TRBD1 is a possible D gene (5 bases). The germline CDR1 and CDR2 sequences are SGHTA and FQGNSA. The CDR3 is 12 residues long. V was pared by 1 base and J by 7 bases, with 7 bases between. The CDR3 DNA sequence: TGTGCCAGCAGCTTAGGGCAGGGTGGCTACACCTTC. As protein: CASSLGQGGYTF.

This chain connects TRBV7-3 to TRBJ2-4, with D tentatively TRBD1 (6 bases). Trimming took 5 bases from V and 8 from J, leaving 16 bases between them. Germline CDR1 and CDR2: SGHTA and FQGTGA. The CDR3 sequence is 14 residues long. CDR3 amino acids: CASSQLGGSDIQYF. The CDR3 DNA reads as TGTGCCAGCAGCCAACTAGGGGGTTCGGACATTCAGTACTTC.

This clone came up once. The rearrangement uses TRBV27 and TRBJ2-6; no clear D. Germline values: CDR1 MNHEY, CDR2 SMNVEV (reference sequence). The CDR3 extends over 14 amino acids. Trimming removed 5 bases from V and 4 bases from J, with 9 bases in between. CDR3 sequence: CASSTMRGANVLTF. CDR3 nucleotide sequence: TGTGCCAGCAGTACGATGCGGGGGGCCAACGTCCTGACTTTC.

V is TRBV12-5 and J is TRBJ2-1; 9 positions agree with TRBD2. Germline V gene lookup returns CDR1 LGHNT and CDR2 FRNRAP. There are 14 residues in the CDR3. Trimming at V came to 2 bases and at J to 7 bases, leaving 3 bases not matched to a gene. CDR3 bases: TGTGCTAGTGGTTTGAGGACTAGCGCAAATGAGCAGTTCTTC. It codes for CASGLRTSANEQFF.

This rearrangement joins TRBV27 to TRBJ1-4, with 10 bases identical to TRBD1. CDR1 and CDR2 (germline): MNHEY, SMNVEV (reference sequence). This CDR3 contains 15 residues. With V trimmed by 4 bases and J by 7 bases, 6 bases remained unmatched. DNA of the CDR3: TGTGCCAGCAGTTACCTGACAGGGGGCGGTGAAAAACTGTTTTTT. This codes for CASSYLTGGGEKLFF.

The chain links TRBV18 to TRBJ2-7; 8 bases align to TRBD2. V was clipped by 4 bases and J by 1 base; unmatched bases: 9. The CDR3 is 16 residues long. The germline CDR1 and CDR2 sequences are KGHSH and LQKENI. CDR3 sequence: CASSRPGGSRSYEQYF. CDR3 coding DNA: TGTGCCAGCTCACGCCCGGGGGGGAGCAGGTCCTACGAGCAGTACTTC.

This sequence joins TRBV11-3 and TRBJ2-1, with 9 bases fitting TRBD2. The V gene's germline CDR1 is SGHNT and CDR2 YENEEA. The V and J ends lost 2 bases and 9 bases, in that order; junction bases with no gene match: 5. The CDR3 is 14 amino acids. The CDR3 loop reads CASSLPGLAFEQFF. In DNA form, the CDR3 reads TGTGCCAGCAGCTTACCGGGACTAGCTTTTGAGCAGTTCTTC. The variable domain in full, completed from reference TRBV11-3 and TRBJ2-1, reads EAGVVQSPRYKIIEKKQPVAFWCNPISGHNTLYWYLQNLGQGPELLIRYENEEAVDDSQLPKDRFSAERLKGVDSTLKIQPAELGDSAVYLCASSLPGLAFEQFFGPGTRLTVL.

The V and J genes are TRBV2 and TRBJ1-3; D remains unclear. The CDR3 contains 16 residues. The V gene lost 1 base and the J gene lost 0 bases, with 10 bases spanning the gap. CDR1 and CDR2 from the germline V gene are SNHLY and FYNNEI. In DNA form, the CDR3 reads TGTGCCAGCAGTGAAGAAGGGCTGATCTCTGGAAACACCATATATTTT. Translation: CASSEEGLISGNTIYF. Supplemented by reference TRBV2 and TRBJ1-3, the full variable domain reads EPEVTQTPSHQVTQMGQEVILRCVPISNHLYFYWYRQILGQKVEFLVSFYNNEISEKSEIFDDQFSVERPDGSNFTLKIRSTKLEDSAMYFCASSEEGLISGNTIYFGEGSWLTVV.

Comments on this clone: At one end the junction does not follow the germline gene, possibly because of a read error. This sequence joins TRBV10-3 and TRBJ1-3, with D perhaps TRBD1 (6 bases). CDR3 length: 14 amino acids. Germline V lookup: CDR1 ENHRY, CDR2 SYGVKD. CDR3 coding DNA: TGTGCCATCAGCCACGACAGGTCTGCAAACACCATATATTTT. This gives the protein CAISHDRSANTIYF.